A selection of T cell receptor beta chains follows, all from one sample in a study of T cells in Graves' hyperthyroidism and ophthalmopathy. MiXCR, applied by TCRdb to the multiplex PCR reads, yields one record per CDR3 protein. This table has under 250,000 distinct CDR3 sequences, 17% appearing once. Material for sequencing was blood. These receptors all stem from a man in his fifties with Graves' hyperthyroidism. Both conserved end residues are part of each CDR3. D genes are given only for firm matches. Clone size is shown for a subset of rows, as once, few, many or a class of expanded clone.

-	TRBV11-2	TRBJ2-1	-	TGTGCCAGCAGCTTAGAATCCGGGGACCATAGTTCTTTCTTC	CASSLESGDHSSFF
TRBD2	TRBV24-1	TRBJ2-5	many	TGTGCCACCAGTGATTGGGGGGGAAGGACCCAGTACTTC	CATSDWGGRTQYF
TRBD1	TRBV12-3/TRBV12-4	TRBJ2-5	-	TGTGCCAGCAGTCAGACAGGGGGTAAGGAGACCCAGTGCTTC	CASSQTGGKETQCF
TRBD2	TRBV29-1	TRBJ2-5	many	TGCAGCGCCGACGGTCTAGCGGCTAACCAAGAGACCCAGTACTTC	CSADGLAANQETQYF
-	TRBV19	TRBJ2-1	few	TGTGCCAGTAGTATGGTGGCGGGTTCCTACAATGAGCAGTTCTTC	CASSMVAGSYNEQFF
-	TRBV4-1	TRBJ2-6	-	TGCGCCAGCAGCCACAGCTCTGGGGCCAACGTCCTGACTTTC	CASSHSSGANVLTF
-	TRBV3-1	TRBJ2-7	many	TGTGCCAGCAGCCAAGGGAACAGCGCCTACGAGCAGTACTTC	CASSQGNSAYEQYF
TRBD2	TRBV4-1	TRBJ2-2	-	TGCGCCAGCAGCCCGACTAGCGGCACCGGGGAGCTGTTTTTT	CASSPTSGTGELFF
-	TRBV11-3	TRBJ2-2	-	TGTGCCAGCAGCTCCCCCATCCATACCGGGGAGCTGTTTTTT	CASSSPIHTGELFF
-	TRBV28	TRBJ1-2	many	TGTGCCAGCAGTTTTGCTCGGAGGGGGGGAAGATTCTATGGCTACACCTTC	CASSFARRGGRFYGYTF
-	TRBV20-1	TRBJ2-7	-	TGCAGTGCCCAAGGGGGAACCTACGAGCAGTACTTC	CSAQGGTYEQYF
-	TRBV18	TRBJ1-1	many	TGTGCCAGCTCCCCCATGGACACTGAAGCTTTCTTT	CASSPMDTEAFF
-	TRBV18	TRBJ1-4	many	TGTGCCAGCTCACTCCCGGATCTTAATGAAAAACTGTTTTTT	CASSLPDLNEKLFF
-	TRBV5-8	TRBJ2-1	-	TGTGCCAGCAGCTTGGTGATCAATGAGCAGTTCTTC	CASSLVINEQFF
TRBD2	TRBV11-2	TRBJ2-7	-	TGTGCCAGCAGCTTAGATGCGGGAGGCGCCTACGAGCAGTACTTC	CASSLDAGGAYEQYF
-	TRBV2	TRBJ2-1	few	TGTGCCAGCAGTGAACTCAATGAGCAGTTCTTC	CASSELNEQFF
-	TRBV7-2	TRBJ1-1	many	TGTGCCAGCAGCTTGGGACGGGAATATGAAGCTTTCTTT	CASSLGREYEAFF
-	TRBV24-1	TRBJ1-5	many	TGTGCCACCAGTGATGGGTGGGATCAGCCCCAGCATTTT	CATSDGWDQPQHF
-	TRBV27	TRBJ1-1	many	TGTGCCAGCAGTTTATCTTGGAGTTACTTTATGAACACTGAAGCTTTCTTT	CASSLSWSYFMNTEAFF
-	TRBV18	TRBJ2-2	many	TGTGCCAGCTCACCTATTCCGGGGGCGAACACCGGGGAGCTGTTTTTT	CASSPIPGANTGELFF
-	TRBV4-3	TRBJ2-2	-	TGCGCCAGCAGCCAGGCTGGAGGCCGGGTCACCGGGGAGCTGTTTTTT	CASSQAGGRVTGELFF
TRBD1	TRBV5-6	TRBJ2-5	many	TGTGCCAGCAGACTGACAGGGGAAGAGACCCAGTACTTC	CASRLTGEETQYF
-	TRBV11-2	TRBJ2-7	many	TGTGCCAGCGGAGGGAGTTCCTACGAGCAGTACTTC	CASGGSSYEQYF
TRBD2	TRBV12-5	TRBJ2-1	many	TGTGCTAGTGGTTTATTTGGGGGAGCGGGAGGGTTTGGTGAGCAGTTCTTC	CASGLFGGAGGFGEQFF
-	TRBV18	TRBJ2-1	many	TGTGCCAGCTCACCTACACTCAGCTCCTACAATGAGCAGTTCTTC	CASSPTLSSYNEQFF
TRBD2	TRBV5-1	TRBJ2-3	-	TGCGCCAGCAGCCAAGGGACTAGCGGCACAGATACGCAGTATTTT	CASSQGTSGTDTQYF
-	TRBV27	TRBJ1-4	few	TGTGCCAGCAGTTCCAGACTTGGACGAAGTGAAAAACTGTTTTTT	CASSSRLGRSEKLFF
TRBD2	TRBV11-2	TRBJ2-1	once	TGCGCCAACAGCCAACGACTAGCGGGAGACTACAATGAGCAGTTCTTC	CANSQRLAGDYNEQFF
TRBD1	TRBV24-1	TRBJ2-2	-	TGTGCCACCAGTGACCCGGGACAGGACACCGGGGAGCTGTTTTTT	CATSDPGQDTGELFF
-	TRBV20-1	TRBJ1-1	-	TGCAGTGCTGGGGAGGCGGTCACTTGGGGCACTGAAGCTTTCTTT	CSAGEAVTWGTEAFF
-	TRBV18	TRBJ1-3	many	TGTGCCAGCTCACCAGGCTTAAAGCGGGACACCATATATTTT	CASSPGLKRDTIYF